Each of the 5 T cell receptor beta chains below was sequenced from the same sample in a study of T cell responses to AZD1222 COVID-19 vaccine. Sequencing was performed with immunoSEQ multiplex PCR; in TCRdb, only in-frame clones are kept and a portion is missing. The profile covers 120,000 to 150,000 clones, with approximately 94% appearing a single time and under 2% taken by the ten largest. Source: peripheral blood, taken on day 0 of AZD1222 vaccination. The receptors stem from an adult in good health.

The CDR3 coding sequence is TGTGCCAGCTCACGCAGTCAGGGATGGTCCGGGGAGCTGTTTTTT. Translation gives CASSRSQGWSGELFF. This sequence joins TRBV18 and TRBJ2-2, with D maybe TRBD1 (5 bases). Germline V gene lookup returns CDR1 KGHSH and CDR2 LQKENI. The CDR3 totals 15 residues. Trimming removed 4 bases from V and 6 bases from J, with 15 bases in between. Together with reference TRBV18 and TRBJ2-2, the CDR3 gives the full variable domain: NAGVMQNPRHLVRRRGQEARLRCSPMKGHSHVYWYRQLPEEGLKFMVYLQKENIIDESGMPKERFSAEFPKEGPSILRIQQVVRGDSAAYFCASSRSQGWSGELFFGEGSRLTVL.

This rearrangement joins TRBV7-9 to TRBJ1-1, with unresolved D. Germline CDR1 SEHNR, CDR2 FQNEAQ (reference sequence). The CDR3 runs to 15 residues. V was pared by 1 base and J by 4 bases, with 13 bases between. The CDR3 sequence: CASSLGARGSTEAFF. CDR3 coding DNA: TGTGCCAGCAGCTTAGGGGCCCGTGGGAGCACTGAAGCTTTCTTT.

In this sample, this clone turned up once. The chain employs TRBV12-5 and TRBJ1-1; the match to TRBD1 covers 8 bases. Germline assignment: CDR1 LGHNT and CDR2 FRNRAP. V was pared by 7 bases and J by 4 bases, with 8 bases of the junction left unmatched. This CDR3 has 14 amino acids. CDR3 sequence: CASEMTTGGTEAFF. DNA for the CDR3: TGTGCTAGTGAAATGACCACAGGGGGCACTGAAGCTTTCTTT.

This clone was seen just once. The rearrangement links TRBV6-5 to TRBJ1-1; the match to TRBD1 covers 10 bases. Looked up from germline, CDR1 is MNHEY and CDR2 is SVGAGI. Trimming cost V 1 base and J 4 bases; bases outside gene matches: 0. The CDR3 extends over 14 amino acids. The CDR3 sequence is CASSYWDRGTEAFF. The CDR3 nucleotides read TGTGCCAGCAGTTACTGGGACAGGGGCACTGAAGCTTTCTTT.

This clone has only one observation. The gene calls are TRBV12-3 or TRBV12-4 and TRBJ1-5; D is unclear. V lost 3 bases, J lost 4 bases, and 7 bases lay in between. The CDR3 length is 13 residues. CDR3 sequence reads: CASSFGTNQPQHF. The DNA for the CDR3 is TGTGCCAGCAGTTTTGGAACTAATCAGCCCCAGCATTTT.